This T cell receptor beta chain was sequenced in a study of a mutant IDH1 vaccine in newly diagnosed glioma. Study details: Vaccine dosing followed radiotherapy by 4-6 weeks, or accompanied temozolomide cycles.

As for time point: week 35, safety follow-up. Vaccine doses each comprised 300 ug of mutant IDH1 20-mer peptide, with topical imiquimod. V shed 4 bases and J shed 1 base, with 10 bases lying between them. The CDR3 spans 15 residues. Germline V gene sequence: CDR1 MNHNY, CDR2 SVGAGI (reference sequence). Measured with immunoSEQ multiplex PCR; TCRdb has only the in-frame clones, and not every one. The sample has about 48,000 clones, 65% to 85% seen once. Concerning this clone itself: The antigen is undetermined.

The source is a middle-aged man with glioma. The chain employs TRBV6-6 and TRBJ2-2, with D perhaps TRBD1 (6 bases). Specimen: PBMCs, collected from a glioma patient whose treatment included an IDH1 peptide vaccine. The CDR3 nucleotides read TGTGCCAGCAGTTTCCGGGACATGAACACCGGGGAGCTGTTTTTT. This sequence encodes CASSFRDMNTGELFF.